This is a list of T cell receptor beta chains from one sample in a study of blood T cell repertoires in COVID-19. Produced via immunoSEQ multiplex PCR; TCRdb's table is partial and in-frame only. Among about 210,000 clones, 65% to 90% were seen once, and the ten largest hold approximately 9%. What was sequenced was PBMCs or T cells enriched from blood (not recorded which). The receptors derive from a woman in her fifties or sixties with acute COVID-19. Both conserved end residues are part of each CDR3. Some rows have no size entry. The others give once, few or many, or a class for an expanded clone.

>.|TRBV3-1/TRBV3-2|TRBJ1-5
CASSRTVGGNQPQHF
>.|TRBV28|TRBJ2-6
CASSPWANVLTF
>.|TRBV28|TRBJ1-5
CASSSLTQGAGQPQHF
>.|TRBV21-1|TRBJ1-4
CASTKRQPNEKLFF
>.|TRBV7-9|TRBJ2-5
CASNPYPTGVDQETQYF
>.|TRBV5-6|TRBJ2-3
CASSPTLGTSGGRDTQYF
>.|TRBV4-3|TRBJ1-4
CASSPSTGGDEKLFF
>.|TRBV7-3|TRBJ2-3
CASSPDRGADTQYF
>.|TRBV28|TRBJ2-5
CASSSRLAGGQETQYF
>.|TRBV27|TRBJ2-7
CASSSSRDPPYEQYF
>once|TRBV28|TRBJ2-2
CASSLRGRAYTGELFF
>.|TRBV18|TRBJ2-1
CASSPGAGYNEQFF
>.|TRBV11-2|TRBJ2-3
CASSQQGYTQYF
>.|TRBV18|TRBJ2-6
CASSPDRGNGANVLTF
>.|TRBV19|TRBJ2-7
CASSIQGASYEQYF